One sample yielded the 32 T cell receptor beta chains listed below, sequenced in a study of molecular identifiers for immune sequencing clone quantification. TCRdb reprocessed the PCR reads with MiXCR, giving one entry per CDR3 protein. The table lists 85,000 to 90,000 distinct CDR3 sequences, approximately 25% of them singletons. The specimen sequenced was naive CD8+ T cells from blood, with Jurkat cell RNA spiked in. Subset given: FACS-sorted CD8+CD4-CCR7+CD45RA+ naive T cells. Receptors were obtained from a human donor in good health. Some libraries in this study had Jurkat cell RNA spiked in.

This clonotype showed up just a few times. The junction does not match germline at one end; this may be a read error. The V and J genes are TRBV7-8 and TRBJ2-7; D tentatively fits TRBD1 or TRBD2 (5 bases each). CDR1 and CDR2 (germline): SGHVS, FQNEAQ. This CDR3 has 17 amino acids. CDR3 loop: CAGSPHAAEGPLYEQYF. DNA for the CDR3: TGTGCCGGCAGCCCCCATGCGGCCGAGGGGCCTCTCTACGAGCAGTACTTC.

The CDR3 sequence is CASSFVGDEQYF. CDR3 nucleotides: TGTGCCAGCAGCTTCGTAGGGGACGAGCAGTACTTC. This chain connects TRBV7-6 to TRBJ2-7; TRBD1 might be the D (5 bases). CDR1 is SGHVS, CDR2 FNYEAQ, per germline. V shed 3 bases and J shed 5 bases, with 8 bases lying between them. CDR3 length: 12 residues.

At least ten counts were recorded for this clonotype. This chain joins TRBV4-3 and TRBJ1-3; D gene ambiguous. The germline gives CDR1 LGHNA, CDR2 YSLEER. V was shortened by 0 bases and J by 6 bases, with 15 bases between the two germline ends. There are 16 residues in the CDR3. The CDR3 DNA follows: TGCGCCAGCAGCCAAGAAGCATATCCCTTGGAAAACACCATATATTTT. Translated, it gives CASSQEAYPLENTIYF.

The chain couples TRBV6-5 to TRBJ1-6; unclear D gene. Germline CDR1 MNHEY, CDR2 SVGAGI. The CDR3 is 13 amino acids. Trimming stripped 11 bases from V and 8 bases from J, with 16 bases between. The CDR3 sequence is CAGTYQRDSPLHF. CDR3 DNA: TGTGCCGGCACCTACCAGAGGGATTCACCCCTCCACTTT.

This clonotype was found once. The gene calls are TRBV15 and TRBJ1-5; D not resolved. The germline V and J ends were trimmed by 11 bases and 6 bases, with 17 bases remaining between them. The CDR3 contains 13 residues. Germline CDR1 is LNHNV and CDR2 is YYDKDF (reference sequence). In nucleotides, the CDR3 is TGTGCCCCCATCAAAGGACCAAGTCAGCCCCAGCATTTT. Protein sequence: CAPIKGPSQPQHF.

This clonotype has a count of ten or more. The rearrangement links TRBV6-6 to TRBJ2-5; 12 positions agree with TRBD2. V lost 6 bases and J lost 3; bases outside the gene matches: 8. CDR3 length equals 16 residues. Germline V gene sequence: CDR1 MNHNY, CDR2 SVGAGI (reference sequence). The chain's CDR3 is CASSLILAGGEETQYF. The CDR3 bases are TGTGCCAGCAGCCTAATACTAGCGGGAGGAGAAGAGACCCAGTACTTC.

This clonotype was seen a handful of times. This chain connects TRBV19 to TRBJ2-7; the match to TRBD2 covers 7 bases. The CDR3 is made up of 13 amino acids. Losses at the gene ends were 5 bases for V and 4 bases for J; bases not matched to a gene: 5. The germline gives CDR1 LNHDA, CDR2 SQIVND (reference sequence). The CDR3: CASSAGEGYEQYF. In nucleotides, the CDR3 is TGTGCCAGTAGTGCGGGAGAGGGTTACGAGCAGTACTTC.

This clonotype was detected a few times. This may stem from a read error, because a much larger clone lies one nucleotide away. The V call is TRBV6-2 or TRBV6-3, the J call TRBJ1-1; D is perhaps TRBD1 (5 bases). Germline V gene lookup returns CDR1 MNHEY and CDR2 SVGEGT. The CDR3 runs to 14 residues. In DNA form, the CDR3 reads TGTGTCAGCAGTTTTGGACACACGAACACTGAAGCTTTCTTT. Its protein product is CVSSFGHTNTEAFF.

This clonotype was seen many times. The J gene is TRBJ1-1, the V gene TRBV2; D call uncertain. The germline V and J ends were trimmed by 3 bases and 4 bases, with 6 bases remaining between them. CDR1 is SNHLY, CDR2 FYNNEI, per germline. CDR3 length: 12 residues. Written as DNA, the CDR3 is TGTGCCAGCAGTGACGGGCTCACTGAAGCTTTCTTT. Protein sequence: CASSDGLTEAFF.

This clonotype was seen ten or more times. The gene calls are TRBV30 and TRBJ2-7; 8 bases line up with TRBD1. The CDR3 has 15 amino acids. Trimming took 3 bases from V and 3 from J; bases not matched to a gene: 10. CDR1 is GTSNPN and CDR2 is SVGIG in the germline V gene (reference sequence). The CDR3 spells CAWSGLGGQGYEQYF. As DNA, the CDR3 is TGTGCCTGGAGCGGACTCGGTGGACAGGGCTACGAGCAGTACTTC. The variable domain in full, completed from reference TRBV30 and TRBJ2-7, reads SQTIHQWPATLVQPVGSPLSLECTVEGTSNPNLYWYRQAAGRGLQLLFYSVGIGQISSEVPQNLSASRPQDRQFILSSKKLLLSDSGFYLCAWSGLGGQGYEQYFGPGTRLTVT.

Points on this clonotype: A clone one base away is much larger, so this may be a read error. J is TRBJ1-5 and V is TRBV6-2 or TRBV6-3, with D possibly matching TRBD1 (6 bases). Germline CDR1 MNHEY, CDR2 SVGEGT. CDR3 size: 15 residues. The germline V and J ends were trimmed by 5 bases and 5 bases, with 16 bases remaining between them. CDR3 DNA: TGTGCCAGCAGTACACCGACAGGACCGTATCAGCCCCAGCATTTT. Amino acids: CASSTPTGPYQPQHF.

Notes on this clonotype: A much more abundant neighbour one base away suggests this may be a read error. The DNA of the CDR3 is TGTGCCAGCAGATCGAATGGCCGCCGAGGTTACGAGCAGTACTTC. Amino acids: CASRSNGRRGYEQYF. V usage is TRBV5-3 and J usage is TRBJ2-7; D is undetermined. TRBV5-3 is treated as an ORF (open reading frame) with a function not yet certain. CDR3 length: 15 amino acids. V was clipped by 8 bases and J by 4 bases, with 22 bases between them.

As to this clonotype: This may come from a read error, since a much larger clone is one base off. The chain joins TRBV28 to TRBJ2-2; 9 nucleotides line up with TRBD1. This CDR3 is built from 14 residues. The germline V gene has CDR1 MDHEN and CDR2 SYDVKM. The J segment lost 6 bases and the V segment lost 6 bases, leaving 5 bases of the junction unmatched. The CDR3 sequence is CASRAGTGPGELFF. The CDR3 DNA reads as TGTGCCAGCAGAGCCGGGACAGGGCCCGGGGAGCTGTTTTTT.

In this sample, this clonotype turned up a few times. CDR3 DNA: TGTGCCAGTATCGCAGGGGGCTTGAAACCGGAAGCTTTCTTT. It translates to CASIAGGLKPEAFF. This rearrangement joins TRBV19 to TRBJ1-1; TRBD1 agrees at 8 bases. Unmatched junction bases numbered 12, after V lost 7 bases and J lost 8 bases. Germline values: CDR1 LNHDA, CDR2 SQIVND (reference sequence). The CDR3 is 14 amino acids. Full variable domain (outside the CDR3, taken from reference TRBV19 and TRBJ1-1): DGGITQSPKYLFRKEGQNVTLSCEQNLNHDAMYWYRQDPGQGLRLIYYSQIVNDFQKGDIAEGYSVSREKKESFPLTVTSAQKNPTAFYLCASIAGGLKPEAFFGQGTRLTVV.

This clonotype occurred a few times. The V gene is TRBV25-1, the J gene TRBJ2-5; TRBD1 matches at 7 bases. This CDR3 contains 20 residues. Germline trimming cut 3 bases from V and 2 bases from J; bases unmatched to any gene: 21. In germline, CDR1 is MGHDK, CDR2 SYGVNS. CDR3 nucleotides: TGTGCCAGCAGTGACCCAAGGGCAGCATGGACAGGAGGACGTCAAGAGACCCAGTACTTC. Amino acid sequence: CASSDPRAAWTGGRQETQYF.

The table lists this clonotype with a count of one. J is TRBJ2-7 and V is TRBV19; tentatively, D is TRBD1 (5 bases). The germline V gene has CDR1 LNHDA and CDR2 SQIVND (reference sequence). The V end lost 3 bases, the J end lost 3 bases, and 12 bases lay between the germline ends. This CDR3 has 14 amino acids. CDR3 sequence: CASSISGRVYEQYF. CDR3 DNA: TGTGCCAGTAGTATCAGTGGCAGGGTCTACGAGCAGTACTTC.

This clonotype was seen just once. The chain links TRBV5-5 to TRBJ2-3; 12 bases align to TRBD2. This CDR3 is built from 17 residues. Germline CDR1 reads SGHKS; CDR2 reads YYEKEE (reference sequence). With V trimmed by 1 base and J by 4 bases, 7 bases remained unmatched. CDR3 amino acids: CASSLFGLAGTADTQYF. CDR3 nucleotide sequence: TGTGCCAGCAGCTTGTTTGGACTAGCGGGGACCGCAGATACGCAGTATTTT.

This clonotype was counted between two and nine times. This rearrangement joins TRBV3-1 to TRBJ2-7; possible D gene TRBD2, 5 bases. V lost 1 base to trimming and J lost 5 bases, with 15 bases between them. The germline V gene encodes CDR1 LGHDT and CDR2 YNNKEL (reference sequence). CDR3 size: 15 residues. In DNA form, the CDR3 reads TGTGCCAGCAGCCAAGGTTTCGGGGAGTACGACGAGCAGTACTTC. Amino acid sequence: CASSQGFGEYDEQYF.

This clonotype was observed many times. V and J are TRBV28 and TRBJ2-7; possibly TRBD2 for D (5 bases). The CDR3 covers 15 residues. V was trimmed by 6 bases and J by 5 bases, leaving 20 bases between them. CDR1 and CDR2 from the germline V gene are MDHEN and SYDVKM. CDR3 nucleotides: TGTGCCAGCAGACCCCAGAGGAGGTGGGGTCACGAGCAGTACTTC. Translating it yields CASRPQRRWGHEQYF.

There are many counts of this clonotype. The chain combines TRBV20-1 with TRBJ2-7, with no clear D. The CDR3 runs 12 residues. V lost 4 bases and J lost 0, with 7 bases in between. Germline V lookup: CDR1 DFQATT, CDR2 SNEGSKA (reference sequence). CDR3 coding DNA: TGCAGTGCTACTATGAGCTCCTACGAGCAGTACTTC. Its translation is CSATMSSYEQYF.

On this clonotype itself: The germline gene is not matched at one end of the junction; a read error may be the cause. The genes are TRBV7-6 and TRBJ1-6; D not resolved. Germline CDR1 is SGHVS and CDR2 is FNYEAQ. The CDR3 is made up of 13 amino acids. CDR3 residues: CASSLEGNSPLPF. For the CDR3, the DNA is TGTGCCAGCAGCTTAGAGGGAAATTCACCCCTCCCCTTT.

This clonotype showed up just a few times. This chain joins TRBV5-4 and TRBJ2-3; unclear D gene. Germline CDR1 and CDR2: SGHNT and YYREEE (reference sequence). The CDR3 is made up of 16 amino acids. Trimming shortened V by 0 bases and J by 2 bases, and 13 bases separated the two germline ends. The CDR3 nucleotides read TGTGCCAGCAGCTTGGCCTCGGGCAGCCACACAGATACGCAGTATTTT. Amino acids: CASSLASGSHTDTQYF.

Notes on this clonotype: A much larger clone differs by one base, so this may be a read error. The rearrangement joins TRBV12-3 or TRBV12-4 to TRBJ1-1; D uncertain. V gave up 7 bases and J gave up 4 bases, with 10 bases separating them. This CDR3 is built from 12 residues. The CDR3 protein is CASNFVGTEAFF. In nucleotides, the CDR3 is TGTGCCAGCAATTTCGTGGGCACTGAAGCTTTCTTT.

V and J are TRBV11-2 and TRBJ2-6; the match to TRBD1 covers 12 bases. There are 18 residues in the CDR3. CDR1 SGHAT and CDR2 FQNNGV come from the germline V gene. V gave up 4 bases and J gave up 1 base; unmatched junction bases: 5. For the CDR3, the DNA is TGTGCCAGCAGCTCCCGGGACAGGGGGCTTTCTGGGGCCAACGTCCTGACTTTC. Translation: CASSSRDRGLSGANVLTF.

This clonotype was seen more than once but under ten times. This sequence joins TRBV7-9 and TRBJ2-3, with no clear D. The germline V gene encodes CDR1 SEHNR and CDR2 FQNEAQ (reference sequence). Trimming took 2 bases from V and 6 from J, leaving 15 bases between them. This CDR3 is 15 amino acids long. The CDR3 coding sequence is TGTGCCAGCAGCTTACCCTCAGTGGAACTGGATACGCAGTATTTT. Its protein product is CASSLPSVELDTQYF.

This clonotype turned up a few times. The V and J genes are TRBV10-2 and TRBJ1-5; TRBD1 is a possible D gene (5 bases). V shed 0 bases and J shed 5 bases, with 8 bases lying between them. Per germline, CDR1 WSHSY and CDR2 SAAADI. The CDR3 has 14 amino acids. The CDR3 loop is CASSESGGYQPQHF. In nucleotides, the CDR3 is TGCGCCAGCAGTGAGTCTGGGGGGTATCAGCCCCAGCATTTT.

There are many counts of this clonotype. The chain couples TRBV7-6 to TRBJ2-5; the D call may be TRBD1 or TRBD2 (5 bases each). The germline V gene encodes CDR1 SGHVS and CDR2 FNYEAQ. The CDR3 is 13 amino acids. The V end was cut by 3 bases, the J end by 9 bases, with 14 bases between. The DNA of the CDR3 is TGTGCCAGCAGCTTCGGGGCTCGATCGCCCCAGTACTTC. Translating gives CASSFGARSPQYF. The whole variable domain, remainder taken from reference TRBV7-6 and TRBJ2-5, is GAGVSQSPRYKVTKRGQDVALRCDPISGHVSLYWYRQALGQGPEFLTYFNYEAQQDKSGLPNDRFSAERPEGSISTLTIQRTEQRDSAMYRCASSFGARSPQYFGPGTRLLVL.

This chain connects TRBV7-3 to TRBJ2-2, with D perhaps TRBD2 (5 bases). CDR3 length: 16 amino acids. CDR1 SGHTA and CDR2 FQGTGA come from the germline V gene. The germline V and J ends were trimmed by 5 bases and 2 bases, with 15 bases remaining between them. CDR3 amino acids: CASSVLPTGNTGELFF. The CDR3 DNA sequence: TGTGCCAGCAGCGTGCTGCCGACGGGAAACACCGGGGAGCTGTTTTTT.

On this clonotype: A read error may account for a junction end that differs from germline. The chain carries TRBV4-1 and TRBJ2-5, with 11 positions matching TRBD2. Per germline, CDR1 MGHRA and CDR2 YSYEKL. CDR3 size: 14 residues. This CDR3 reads CASSQESTSGGQDF. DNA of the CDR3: TGCGCCAGCAGCCAAGAGTCCACTAGCGGGGGTCAGGACTTC.

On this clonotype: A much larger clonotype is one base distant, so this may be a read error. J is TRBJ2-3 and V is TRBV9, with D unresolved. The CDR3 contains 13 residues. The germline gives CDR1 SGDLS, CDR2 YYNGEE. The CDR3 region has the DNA TGTGCCAGCAGCGTAGACGGCACAGATGCGCAGTATTTT. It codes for CASSVDGTDAQYF.

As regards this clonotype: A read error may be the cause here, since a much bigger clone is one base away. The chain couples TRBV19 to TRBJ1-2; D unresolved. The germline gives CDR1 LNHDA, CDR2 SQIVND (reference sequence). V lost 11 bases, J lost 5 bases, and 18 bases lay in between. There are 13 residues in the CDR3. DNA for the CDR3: TGTGCCTGTCTGAATTTCGGCGATTATGGCTACACCTTC. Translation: CACLNFGDYGYTF.

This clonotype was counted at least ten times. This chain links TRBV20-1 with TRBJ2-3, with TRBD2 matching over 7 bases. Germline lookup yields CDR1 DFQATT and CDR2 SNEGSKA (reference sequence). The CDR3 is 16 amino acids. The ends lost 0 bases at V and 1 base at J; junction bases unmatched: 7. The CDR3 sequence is CSARDFLAGGTDTQYF. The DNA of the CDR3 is TGCAGTGCTAGAGATTTTCTGGCGGGAGGCACAGATACGCAGTATTTT.